The rows below give T cell receptor beta chains drawn from one sample of a study of blood T cell repertoires in COVID-19. Repertoires were generated with immunoSEQ multiplex PCR, while TCRdb's copy carries only in-frame clones and drops some. The sample has about 180,000 clones, about 80% seen once; the top ten hold 6.5% to 8.5%. Input material: peripheral blood. Source of these receptors: a human donor in a cohort sampled during active COVID-19. CDR3s include the opening cysteine and the closing phenylalanine or tryptophan. The D gene is left open where the match is weak. Some rows mark clone size as missing; the rest say once, few, many or name a class of expanded clone.

>-|TRBJ2-1|TRBV25-1|-
CASSEWRDNYNEQFF
TGTGCCAGCAGTGAATGGAGGGATAACTACAATGAGCAGTTCTTC
>TRBD1|TRBJ1-5|TRBV4-1|-
CASSQDRGLGQPQHF
TGCGCCAGCAGCCAAGACAGGGGGCTCGGGCAGCCCCAGCATTTT
>TRBD2|TRBJ2-3|TRBV10-2|-
CATKAGGTSTDTQYF
TGCGCCACTAAGGCGGGGGGAACTAGCACAGATACGCAGTATTTT
>TRBD1|TRBJ2-1|TRBV9|once
CASSGQGANEQFF
TGTGCCAGCAGCGGACAGGGGGCGAATGAGCAGTTCTTC
>TRBD1|TRBJ2-7|TRBV2|-
CASNSGGQALYEQYF
TGTGCCAGCAATTCCGGGGGACAGGCTCTCTACGAGCAGTACTTC
>-|TRBJ2-7|TRBV6-5|-
CASRSRGISSYEQYF
TGTGCCAGCAGGAGCAGGGGTATAAGCTCCTACGAGCAGTACTTC
>-|TRBJ2-5|TRBV5-1|-
CASSRQTLGAETQYF
TGCGCCAGCTCTCGACAGACTCTAGGGGCAGAGACCCAGTACTTC
>TRBD1|TRBJ2-6|TRBV27|-
CASSAYSGTGYNVLTF
TGTGCCAGCAGCGCGTACTCCGGGACAGGGTACAACGTCCTGACTTTC
>-|TRBJ2-5|TRBV27|-
CASSLYQGTGGETQYF
TGTGCCAGCAGTTTATATCAGGGCACTGGGGGGGAGACCCAGTACTTC
>-|TRBJ2-1|TRBV18|-
CASSPLAAENEQFF
TGTGCCAGCTCACCACTCGCGGCAGAGAATGAGCAGTTCTTC
>-|TRBJ2-3|TRBV3-1/TRBV3-2|-
CASSQDGYRSSTDTQYF
TGTGCCAGCAGCCAAGACGGGTACCGATCGAGCACAGATACGCAGTATTTT
>-|TRBJ1-3|TRBV19|-
CASGPNTIYF
TGTGCCAGTGGCCCCAACACCATATATTTT
>-|TRBJ1-1|TRBV6-5|-
CASSYGRMNTEAFF
TGTGCCAGCAGTTACGGCAGGATGAACACTGAAGCTTTCTTT
>-|TRBJ2-2|TRBV25-1|-
CASSPSRGEVGELFF
TGTGCCAGCAGTCCCTCGCGGGGTGAAGTCGGGGAGCTGTTTTTT
>TRBD1|TRBJ2-7|TRBV12-3/TRBV12-4|once
CASSTGVAEQYF
TGTGCCAGCAGCACAGGGGTGGCCGAGCAGTACTTC
>TRBD1|TRBJ2-7|TRBV6-4|-
CASRGQATYEQYF
TGTGCCAGCAGGGGACAGGCGACCTACGAGCAGTACTTC
>-|TRBJ2-2|TRBV10-3|once
CAISESTPGQENTGELFF
TGTGCCATCAGTGAGTCGACCCCGGGACAAGAAAACACCGGGGAGCTGTTTTTT
>-|TRBJ1-1|TRBV5-4|-
CASSLVTGRAFF
TGTGCCAGCAGCTTGGTTACAGGTAGAGCTTTCTTT
>TRBD1|TRBJ1-4|TRBV3-1/TRBV3-2|-
CASSPSTGSYEKLFF
TGTGCCAGCAGCCCGTCGACAGGGAGTTATGAAAAACTGTTTTTT
>-|TRBJ2-3|TRBV15|-
CATSGGLQPLDTQYF
TGTGCCACCAGCGGAGGACTACAACCCTTAGATACGCAGTATTTT
>TRBD2|TRBJ2-7|TRBV5-1|-
CASSFAKRGDYEQYF
TGCGCCAGCAGCTTTGCCAAGCGGGGGGATTACGAGCAGTACTTC
>-|TRBJ2-1|TRBV7-9|-
CASSWTGTQYNEQFF
TGTGCCAGCAGCTGGACTGGGACACAGTACAATGAGCAGTTCTTC
>-|TRBJ1-5|TRBV6-6|-
CASSYSISQGTQPQHF
TGTGCCAGCAGTTACTCGATCTCGCAGGGCACTCAGCCCCAGCATTTT
>-|TRBJ1-2|TRBV28|-
CASSPLSDSYGYTF
TGTGCCAGCAGTCCCCTGTCGGACAGCTATGGCTACACCTTC
>TRBD2|TRBJ2-7|TRBV20-1|few
CSASSTSGEQYF
TGCAGTGCTAGTTCTACTAGCGGCGAGCAGTACTTC
>-|TRBJ1-1|TRBV5-6|-
CASSTPGEAEAFF
TGTGCCAGCAGCACCCCGGGGGAGGCTGAAGCTTTCTTT
>-|TRBJ2-3|TRBV5-4|-
CASSGRWGGHTQYF
TGTGCCAGCAGCGGGCGGTGGGGCGGTCATACGCAGTATTTT
>-|TRBJ2-5|TRBV4-1|-
CASSQEKGPRGETQYF
TGCGCCAGCAGCCAAGAAAAGGGGCCGAGAGGTGAGACCCAGTACTTC
>-|TRBJ1-1|TRBV19|-
CASSLNVGASTEAFF
TGTGCCAGCTCCCTGAACGTGGGGGCAAGCACTGAAGCTTTCTTT
>-|TRBJ2-1|TRBV6-5|-
CASSYSKRNNEQFF
TGTGCCAGCAGTTACTCGAAGCGTAACAATGAGCAGTTCTTC
>-|TRBJ2-5|TRBV5-5|-
CASSLALRGHGETQYF
TGTGCCAGCAGCTTGGCCCTCAGGGGCCATGGAGAGACCCAGTACTTC
>-|TRBJ2-2|TRBV5-1|-
CASKPGHSTGELFF
TGCGCCAGTAAACCGGGACATAGCACCGGGGAGCTGTTTTTT
>-|TRBJ2-7|TRBV11-2|once
CASSTTGYEQYF
TGTGCCAGCAGCACCACCGGCTACGAGCAGTACTTC
>-|TRBJ1-6|TRBV5-1|-
CASSSETGNSPLHF
TGCGCCAGCAGCTCCGAGACGGGAAATTCACCCCTCCACTTT
>-|TRBJ1-5|TRBV6-6|-
CASTGSNQPQHF
TGTGCCAGCACGGGTAGCAATCAGCCCCAGCATTTT
>TRBD1|TRBJ2-7|TRBV5-5|-
CASTVELTGTVAYEQYF
TGTGCCAGCACCGTCGAGTTGACCGGGACAGTGGCCTACGAGCAGTACTTC
>TRBD1|TRBJ2-7|TRBV5-1|once
CASSSETGFGYEQYF
TGCGCCAGCAGCTCAGAGACAGGGTTCGGGTACGAGCAGTACTTC
>-|TRBJ1-1|TRBV12-3/TRBV12-4|-
CASSLAGGTEAFF
TGTGCCAGCAGTTTGGCGGGTGGGACTGAAGCTTTCTTT
>TRBD2|TRBJ2-3|TRBV6-5|-
CATRRPSGGDTQYF
TGTGCCACCCGGAGGCCTAGCGGTGGAGATACGCAGTATTTT
>-|TRBJ1-1|TRBV5-1|-
CASSPGTSMNTEAFF
TGCGCCAGCAGCCCAGGGACTTCCATGAACACTGAAGCTTTCTTT
>TRBD1|TRBJ2-1|TRBV9|-
CASSAGQGYYNEQFF
TGTGCCAGCAGCGCCGGACAGGGGTACTACAATGAGCAGTTCTTC
>-|TRBJ2-5|TRBV5-4|-
CASSAGYLYQETQYF
TGTGCCAGCAGCGCGGGATACCTGTACCAAGAGACCCAGTACTTC
>-|TRBJ1-1|TRBV19|-
CASSIRTVVREAFF
TGTGCCAGTAGTATCCGGACAGTTGTACGTGAAGCTTTCTTT
>-|TRBJ2-1|TRBV18|-
CASSPLLSSYNEQFF
TGTGCCAGCTCACCCCTATTGTCCTCCTACAATGAGCAGTTCTTC
>-|TRBJ2-3|TRBV2|-
CASSGPGDSSTDTQYF
TGTGCCAGCAGTGGGCCGGGAGACTCTAGCACAGATACGCAGTATTTT
>-|TRBJ2-7|TRBV5-1|-
CASSLELGAYEQYF
TGCGCCAGCAGCTTGGAGTTAGGAGCCTACGAGCAGTACTTC
>-|TRBJ2-7|TRBV6-6|-
CASSYNPRDFQYF
TGTGCCAGCAGTTACAACCCTAGAGATTTTCAGTACTTC
>-|TRBJ1-6|TRBV7-6|-
CASSARRGTNSNNSPLHF
TGTGCCAGCAGCGCCAGGCGGGGGACAAATTCTAATAATTCACCCCTCCACTTT